Below, 9 T cell receptor beta chains from the same sample are listed, as sequenced in a study of cytomegalovirus exposure and HLA in healthy donors. TCRdb's copy holds only in-frame clones and misses some; the assay was immunoSEQ multiplex PCR. Of around 160,000 clones in the sample, about 88% were seen once. Input material: PBMCs. The receptors shown here come from a man aged 18-30 years in good health and CMV-seronegative.

The chain couples TRBV5-1 to TRBJ2-3; TRBD2 matches 8 bases. This CDR3 spans 15 amino acids. V gave up 1 base and J gave up 3 bases; unmatched junction bases: 4. CDR1 is SGHRS, CDR2 YFSETQ, per germline. For the CDR3, the DNA is TGCGCCAGCAGCTTGAGAGCGGGAGTAACAGATACGCAGTATTTT. The encoded protein is CASSLRAGVTDTQYF.

The chain joins TRBV2 to TRBJ2-7; TRBD1 matches 9 bases. Per the germline V gene, CDR1 is SNHLY and CDR2 is FYNNEI. Trimming took 3 bases from V and 5 from J; bases not matched to a gene: 5. This CDR3 comprises 14 residues. CDR3 DNA: TGTGCCAGCAGTGAGGGGACAGGGCGCGACGAGCAGTACGTC. It yields the protein CASSEGTGRDEQYV.

This chain links TRBV28 with TRBJ2-3, with D maybe TRBD2 (6 bases). CDR1 MDHEN and CDR2 SYDVKM come from the germline V gene. Trimming left V 6 bases short and J 1 base short, with 20 bases between. The CDR3 extends over 17 amino acids. The CDR3 loop reads CASSLPQGGFGTDTQYF. In DNA, the CDR3 is TGTGCCAGCAGCTTACCTCAGGGAGGATTCGGCACAGATACGCAGTATTTT.

V and J are TRBV28 and TRBJ1-5; D may be TRBD1 (5 bases). The V end lost 0 bases, the J end lost 5 bases, and 14 bases lay between the germline ends. Germline-derived CDR1 and CDR2 are MDHEN and SYDVKM. The CDR3 sequence is 16 residues long. The CDR3 here is CASSLWDTKHYQPQHF. As DNA, the CDR3 is TGTGCCAGCAGTTTATGGGACACCAAACACTATCAGCCCCAGCATTTT.

Only a few counts were recorded for this clone. J is TRBJ2-7 and V is TRBV7-9, with 10 bases aligning to TRBD2. Germline-derived CDR1 and CDR2 are SEHNR and FQNEAQ (reference sequence). There are 18 residues in the CDR3. Trimming cost V 3 bases and J 3 bases; bases outside gene matches: 14. CDR3: CASSFPFGSASGSYEQYF. DNA for the CDR3: TGTGCCAGCAGCTTTCCCTTTGGCTCCGCTAGCGGGAGCTACGAGCAGTACTTC.

The chain uses TRBV27 and TRBJ1-1; D gene uncertain. The germline V and J ends were trimmed by 6 bases and 1 base, with 18 bases remaining between them. From germline, CDR1 is MNHEY and CDR2 SMNVEV (reference sequence). The CDR3 spans 16 residues. The CDR3 bases are TGTGCCAGCAGCCTACGAGGCAGCAGAACGAACACTGAAGCTTTCTTT. Translation gives CASSLRGSRTNTEAFF.

The gene calls are TRBV30 and TRBJ2-3, with D maybe TRBD1 (7 bases). Germline CDR1 and CDR2: GTSNPN and SVGIG (reference sequence). V dropped 5 bases and J dropped 2 bases, with 11 bases sitting between them. This CDR3 is built from 13 residues. CDR3 coding DNA: TGTGCCTGGTCGGAGGGGGCCACAGATACGCAGTATTTT. Protein product: CAWSEGATDTQYF. Full variable domain (outside the CDR3, taken from reference TRBV30 and TRBJ2-3): SQTIHQWPATLVQPVGSPLSLECTVEGTSNPNLYWYRQAAGRGLQLLFYSVGIGQISSEVPQNLSASRPQDRQFILSSKKLLLSDSGFYLCAWSEGATDTQYFGPGTRLTVL.

On this clone: A junction boundary mismatches the germline segment, possibly from a read error. The J gene is TRBJ1-5, the V gene TRBV6-1; 8 positions agree with TRBD1. Germline loops: CDR1 MNHNS, CDR2 SASEGT. The CDR3 runs to 15 residues. CDR3 sequence: CASSDGQGSSQPQHF. The CDR3 bases are TGTGCCAGCAGTGACGGACAGGGAAGCAGTCAGCCCCAGCATTTT.

The rearrangement links TRBV30 to TRBJ1-1, with 9 bases lining up with TRBD1. The J segment lost 4 bases and the V segment lost 3 bases, leaving 6 bases of the junction unmatched. There are 14 residues in the CDR3. In germline, CDR1 is GTSNPN, CDR2 SVGIG (reference sequence). The DNA for the CDR3 is TGTGCCTGGAGCGGGACAGGGTTGGGCACTGAAGCTTTCTTT. Translating it yields CAWSGTGLGTEAFF.